This T cell receptor beta chain was captured in a study of blood T cell repertoires in COVID-19 (TCRdb year 2020). For the study in its entirety: The collaborator samples originated in the United States, Italy and Spain and spanned the acute and convalescent phases of COVID-19. The prospective study material was composed of cDNA or gDNA derived from T cells, B-cell-depleted T cells, or PBMCs. Deeply sampled blood TCRbeta repertoires from subjects exposed to, actively infected with, or recovered from COVID-19 were included in the dataset. The repertoires were released in a freely available public database intended as a resource for research on the immune response to SARS-CoV-2. The samples were drawn from two sources: the first 160 participants of the ongoing ImmuneRACE study, and approximately 1,300 subjects contributed by 6 global collaborators. Sample metadata almost always included a de-identified subject ID, COVID-19 status, age in years and sex. Where HLA class I and class II types were available, the types were taken from metadata supplied by the sample provider, not from assay-based typing.

TCRbeta CDR3 regions were amplified from genomic DNA by means of the immunoSEQ Assay, a bias-controlled multiplex PCR. As for the original processing: The number of nucleated cells in each sample was estimated by amplification of reference gene primers within the assay. To quantify the absolute abundance of each unique TCRbeta CDR3 rearrangement, sequence reads were collapsed and filtered. For each sample, productive Simpson clonality was calculated by taking the square root of Simpson's diversity index across productive rearrangements. TCRdb limited this immuneACCESS table to in-frame rearrangements with V and J called. A share of clones is missing; checked studies link under half to unresolved V genes, and the rest is unexplained. That table supplies the V and J calls and clone size; D and trimming were determined from the DNA. This sample has 150,000 to 200,000 clones in its table, and roughly 84% of those were observed once. The ten largest clones take up about 9.4% of the sample.

The germline V gene supplies CDR1 SGHVS and CDR2 FNYEAQ. The CDR3 contains 18 residues, cysteine and phenylalanine counted. Just CDR3 DNA is preserved here, 54 bases in frame from base 1. V is cut back by 5 bases and J by 7 bases, with 17 bases in the junction unmatched. On this clone: The antigen it binds to is not known. The sample holds no much larger clone one base away, and base qualities are not on file.

Each collaborating institution followed its own protocols to collect whole blood in K2EDTA tubes. For TCRbeta analysis, collaborators shipped samples as frozen whole blood, isolated PBMCs, or DNA extracted from either of those sample types. Results the study describes overall, beyond this receptor: The amount of clinical and demographic metadata varied by source and participant and was provided uncurated.

The origin of this receptor is a woman older than 75 with acute or convalescent COVID-19. The sequence is built from TRBV7-6 and TRBJ2-1; TRBD2 matches 10 bases in the middle. Input material: peripheral blood. At the DNA level, the sequence is TGTGCCAGCAGCCGCCCAAGGCATCAGCGGGGGGGCGGGAATGAGCAGTTCTTC. Its protein reads: CASSRPRHQRGGGNEQFF.